This T cell receptor (beta chain) derives from a study of blood T cell repertoires in COVID-19. Study in general: The analysed material was cDNA or gDNA that came from T cells, B-cell-depleted T cells, or PBMCs.

Source study methods: Using reference gene primer amplification, nucleated cell counts were estimated. TCRdb's table, derived via immunoSEQ multiplex PCR, lists solely in-frame clones and lacks some. V, J and clone size are those of that table, while D and trimming were read from the DNA. The sample has 55,000 to 85,000 clones, 90% seen once; the top ten hold approximately 4.9%. The V segment lost 6 bases and the J segment 3 bases; nucleotides outside the gene matches: 8. From germline, CDR1 is MNHEY and CDR2 SVGAGI. The CDR3 contains 15 residues. V gene TRBV6-5 combines with J gene TRBJ1-1, with 9 bases lining up with TRBD1. The sequencing sample was made of peripheral blood. This sequence originates from a woman aged 18-30 years with acute or convalescent COVID-19. CDR3 protein: CASRDRGFSHTEAFF. The CDR3 DNA reads as TGTGCCAGCAGGGACAGGGGATTTTCGCACACTGAAGCTTTCTTT.